Listed below are T cell receptor beta chains from one sample, sequenced in a study of regulatory T cells in long-lasting Graves disease. TCRdb analysed the multiplex PCR reads with MiXCR anew, one entry per CDR3 protein. The sample has about 620,000 distinct CDR3 sequences; around 17% are singletons. This sample also appeared in a second study, on T cells in Graves' hyperthyroidism and ophthalmopathy.

The sample was peripheral blood mononuclear cells (PBMCs), taken at new diagnosis, from a patient treated with antithyroid drugs. The receptor source for this set is a woman between 25 and 40 years old with Graves disease. The CDR3 runs from the conserved cysteine through the conserved F or W. A D gene is named only where the DNA matches it firmly. The size field is filled for only some rows; it gives once, few, many or a size class.

d_call,j_call,v_call,clone_size,cdr3_aa,cdr3_nt
TRBD1,TRBJ2-4,TRBV2,many,CASRPGTGGFRYF,TGTGCCAGCAGGCCCGGGACAGGGGGCTTCCGGTACTTC
-,TRBJ2-7,TRBV9,once,CASSNEDRFTYEQYF,TGTGCCAGCAGCAATGAAGACAGGTTTACCTACGAGCAGTACTTC
-,TRBJ2-5,TRBV19,-,CASSPRQGEETQYF,TGTGCCAGTAGTCCCCGTCAGGGCGAAGAGACCCAGTACTTC
TRBD2,TRBJ2-3,TRBV20-1,few,CSAKIPGLAGGVTTDTQYF,TGCAGTGCCAAGATACCGGGACTAGCGGGAGGGGTTACCACAGATACGCAGTATTTT
-,TRBJ2-2,TRBV9,-,CASSAGSTTGELFF,TGTGCCAGCAGCGCGGGGTCGACCACCGGGGAGCTGTTTTTT
TRBD1,TRBJ2-1,TRBV29-1,-,CSADRGSYNEQFF,TGCAGCGCTGACAGGGGCTCCTACAATGAGCAGTTCTTC
-,TRBJ1-6,TRBV6-2/TRBV6-3,many,CATRGGPPLHF,TGTGCCACCCGGGGGGGTCCACCCCTCCACTTT
-,TRBJ1-5,TRBV28,many,CASSLSLGSETGSNQPQHF,TGTGCCAGCAGTTTAAGTCTGGGTTCGGAGACCGGCAGCAATCAGCCCCAGCATTTT
TRBD2,TRBJ2-3,TRBV20-1,-,CSAHPNSGSTETDTQYF,TGCAGTGCTCATCCAAATAGCGGGAGTACGGAGACAGATACGCAGTATTTT
TRBD1,TRBJ2-2,TRBV7-9,many,CASSFPLDRASTGELFF,TGTGCCAGCAGCTTCCCTCTAGACAGGGCGAGCACCGGGGAGCTGTTTTTT
-,TRBJ2-7,TRBV6-1,-,CAASYQGYEQYF,TGTGCCGCCTCCTACCAGGGCTACGAGCAGTACTTC
-,TRBJ2-3,TRBV28,few,CASRTRWTRMGDTQYF,TGTGCCAGCAGAACGAGATGGACAAGGATGGGAGATACGCAGTATTTT
TRBD1,TRBJ1-5,TRBV6-5,many,CASSYGQGPNQPQHF,TGTGCCAGCAGTTATGGACAGGGGCCAAATCAGCCCCAGCATTTT
-,TRBJ1-3,TRBV15,-,CATTRVAGNTIYF,TGTGCCACCACCCGGGTGGCTGGAAACACCATATATTTT
-,TRBJ2-7,TRBV6-1,-,CASSSTGALGEQYF,TGTGCCAGCAGCTCGACGGGGGCCCTGGGCGAGCAGTACTTC
-,TRBJ1-5,TRBV7-9,many,CASSLTSGQPQHF,TGTGCCAGCAGCTTAACGTCGGGTCAGCCCCAGCATTTT
TRBD1,TRBJ2-2,TRBV6-5,-,CASSYGDRGNTGELFF,TGTGCCAGCAGTTACGGCGACAGGGGAAACACCGGGGAGCTGTTTTTT
-,TRBJ2-2,TRBV19,many,CASSINGKNTGELFF,TGTGCCAGTAGTATAAATGGGAAGAACACCGGGGAGCTGTTTTTT
-,TRBJ1-2,TRBV20-1,-,CSASPYTF,TGCAGTGCTAGTCCCTACACCTTC